This T cell receptor beta chain was observed in a study of radiation and T cells in renal cell carcinoma. Time point denoted: blood 2 weeks post-SBRT. This sample's treatment: 15 Gy SBRT to primary tumor, nephrectomy 4 weeks later. Only in-frame clones appear in the TCRdb table, and some are missing; sequencing was by immunoSEQ multiplex PCR. The repertoire consists of some 60,000 clones, with roughly four fifths occurring once and the leading ten covering roughly 7%. The V gene lost 4 bases and the J gene lost 2 bases, with 12 bases spanning the gap. CDR3 length: 14 residues. Germline V gene data show CDR1 as SGHRS and CDR2 as YFSETQ.

This clonotype was obtained from a man in his fifties or sixties with renal cell carcinoma. The source material was blood, sampled from a patient whose treatment included radiotherapy and nephrectomy. The V gene is TRBV5-1, the J gene TRBJ1-1, with D unresolved. CDR3 in amino acids: CASSPGLLNTEAFF. CDR3 sequence (DNA): TGCGCCAGCAGCCCAGGACTCCTTAACACTGAAGCTTTCTTT.